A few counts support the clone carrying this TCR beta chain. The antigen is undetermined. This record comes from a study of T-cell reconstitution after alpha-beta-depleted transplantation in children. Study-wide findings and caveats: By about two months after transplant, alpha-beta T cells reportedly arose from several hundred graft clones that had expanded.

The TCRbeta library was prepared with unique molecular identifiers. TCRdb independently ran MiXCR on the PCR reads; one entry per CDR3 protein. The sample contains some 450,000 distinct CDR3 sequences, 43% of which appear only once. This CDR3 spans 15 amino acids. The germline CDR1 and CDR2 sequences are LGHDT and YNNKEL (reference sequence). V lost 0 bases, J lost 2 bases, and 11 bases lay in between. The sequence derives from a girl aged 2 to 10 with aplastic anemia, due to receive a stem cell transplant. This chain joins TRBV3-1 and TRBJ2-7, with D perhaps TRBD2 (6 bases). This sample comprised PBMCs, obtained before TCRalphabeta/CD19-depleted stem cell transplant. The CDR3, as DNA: TGTGCCAGCAGCCAAGAGGGACTTTACCCCTACGAGCAGTACTTC. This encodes CASSQEGLYPYEQYF.